A selection of T cell receptor beta chains follows, all from one sample in a study of T cell responses to AZD1222 COVID-19 vaccine. TCRdb's copy holds only in-frame clones and misses some; the assay was immunoSEQ multiplex PCR. In the table there are just under 100,000 clones, over 75% of which are singletons. Sequencing was performed on peripheral blood, taken on day 0 of AZD1222 vaccination. The receptors originated from an adult in good health. The CDR3 runs from the conserved cysteine through the conserved F or W. The order of the fields is D gene, clone size, V gene, J gene, CDR3 DNA, CDR3 protein. D genes are given only for firm matches. Clone size is shown for a subset of rows, as once, few, many or a class of expanded clone.

>-|-|TRBV30|TRBJ2-3
TGTGCCTGGAGCCCACCGGGACTCGTCACAGATACGCAGTATTTT
CAWSPPGLVTDTQYF
>-|once|TRBV5-6|TRBJ1-1
TGTGCCAGCACTCCCAAAGACAGACGCACTGAAGCTTTCTTT
CASTPKDRRTEAFF
>-|-|TRBV6-5|TRBJ2-3
TGTGCCATCGGGGACGCAGATACGCAGTATTTT
CAIGDADTQYF
>-|-|TRBV4-3|TRBJ1-3
TGCGCCAGCAGCCAAGAATGGGGGGCTGGAAACACCATATATTTT
CASSQEWGAGNTIYF
>-|-|TRBV6-1|TRBJ1-5
TGTGCCAGCAGAGAAGACAGAAACCCAAATCAGCCCCAGCATTTT
CASREDRNPNQPQHF
>-|-|TRBV15|TRBJ2-7
TGTGCCACCAGCAGAGATGTCCAGGACAAACCCTACGAGCAGTACTTC
CATSRDVQDKPYEQYF
>-|once|TRBV12-1|TRBJ1-5
TGTGCCAGCAGCACCCCAGGGCGAGTTCAGCCCCAGCATTTT
CASSTPGRVQPQHF
>TRBD2|-|TRBV3-1/TRBV3-2|TRBJ2-4
TGTGCCAGCAGCCAAGATCCGGGACTACTAGCCAAAAACATTCAGTACTTC
CASSQDPGLLAKNIQYF
>-|-|TRBV3-1/TRBV3-2|TRBJ1-1
TGTGCCAGCAGCCCCGGACTCTCGAGCACTGAAGCTTTCTTT
CASSPGLSSTEAFF
>-|-|TRBV7-3|TRBJ1-3
TGTGCCAGCAGCTTAACAGGCTCTGGAAACACCATATATTTT
CASSLTGSGNTIYF